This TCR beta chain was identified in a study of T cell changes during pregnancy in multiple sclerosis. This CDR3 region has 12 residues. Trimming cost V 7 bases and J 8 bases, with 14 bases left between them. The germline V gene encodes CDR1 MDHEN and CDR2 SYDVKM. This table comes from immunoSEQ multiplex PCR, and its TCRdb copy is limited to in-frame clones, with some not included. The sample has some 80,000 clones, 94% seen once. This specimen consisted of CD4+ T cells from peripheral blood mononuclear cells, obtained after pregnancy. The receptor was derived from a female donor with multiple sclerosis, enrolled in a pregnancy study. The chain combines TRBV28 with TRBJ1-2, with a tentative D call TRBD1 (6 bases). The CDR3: CASTGTFDGYTF. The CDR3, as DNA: TGTGCCAGCACCGGGACATTTGACGGCTACACCTTC.